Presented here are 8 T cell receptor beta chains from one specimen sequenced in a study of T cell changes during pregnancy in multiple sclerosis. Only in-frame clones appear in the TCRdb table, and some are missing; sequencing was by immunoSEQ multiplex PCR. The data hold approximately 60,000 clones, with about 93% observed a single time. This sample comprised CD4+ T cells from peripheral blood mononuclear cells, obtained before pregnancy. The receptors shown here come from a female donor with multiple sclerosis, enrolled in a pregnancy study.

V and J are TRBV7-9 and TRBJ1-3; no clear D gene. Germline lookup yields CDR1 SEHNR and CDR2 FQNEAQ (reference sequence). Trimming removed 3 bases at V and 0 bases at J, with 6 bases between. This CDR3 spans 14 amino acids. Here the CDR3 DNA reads TGTGCCAGCAGCTTGGTCAGCTCTGGAAACACCATATATTTT. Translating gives CASSLVSSGNTIYF. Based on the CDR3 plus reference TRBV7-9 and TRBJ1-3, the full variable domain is DTGVSQNPRHKITKRGQNVTFRCDPISEHNRLYWYRQTLGQGPEFLTYFQNEAQLEKSRLLSDRFSAERPKGSFSTLEIQRTEQGDSAMYLCASSLVSSGNTIYFGEGSWLTVV.

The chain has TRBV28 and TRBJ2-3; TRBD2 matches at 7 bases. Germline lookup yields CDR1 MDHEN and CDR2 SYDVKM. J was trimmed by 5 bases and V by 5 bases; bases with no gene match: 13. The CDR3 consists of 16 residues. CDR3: CASSAPGPGGQDTQYF. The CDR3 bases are TGTGCCAGCAGTGCCCCTGGACCGGGAGGACAAGATACGCAGTATTTT.

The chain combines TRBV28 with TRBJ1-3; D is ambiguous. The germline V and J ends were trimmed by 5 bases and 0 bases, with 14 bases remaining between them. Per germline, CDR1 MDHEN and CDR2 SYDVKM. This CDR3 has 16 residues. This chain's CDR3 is CASSVSPTRSGNTIYF. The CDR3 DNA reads TGTGCCAGCAGTGTGAGTCCCACCCGCTCTGGAAACACCATATATTTT.

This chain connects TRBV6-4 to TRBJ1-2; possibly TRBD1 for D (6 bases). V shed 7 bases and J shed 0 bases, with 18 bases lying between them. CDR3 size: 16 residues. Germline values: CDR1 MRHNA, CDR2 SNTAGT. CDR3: CASTPYGGGTNYGYTF. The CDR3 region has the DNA TGTGCCAGCACCCCATATGGGGGGGGCACTAACTATGGCTACACCTTC.

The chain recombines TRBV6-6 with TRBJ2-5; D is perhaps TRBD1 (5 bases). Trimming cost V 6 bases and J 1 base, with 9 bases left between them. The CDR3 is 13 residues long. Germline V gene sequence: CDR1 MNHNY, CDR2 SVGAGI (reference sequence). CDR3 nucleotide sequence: TGTGCCAGCAGGCGGACACTCCAAGAGACCCAGTACTTC. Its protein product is CASRRTLQETQYF.

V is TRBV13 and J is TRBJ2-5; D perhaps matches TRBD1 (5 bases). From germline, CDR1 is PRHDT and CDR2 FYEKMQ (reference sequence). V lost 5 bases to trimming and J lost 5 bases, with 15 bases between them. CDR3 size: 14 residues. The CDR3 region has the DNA TGTGCCAGCAGCCTCCGTCAGGGTTTTGAGACCCAGTACTTC. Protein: CASSLRQGFETQYF.

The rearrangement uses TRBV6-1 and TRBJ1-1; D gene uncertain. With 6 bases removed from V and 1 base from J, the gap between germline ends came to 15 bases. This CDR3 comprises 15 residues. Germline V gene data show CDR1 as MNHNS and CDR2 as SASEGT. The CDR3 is CASREAALRNTEAFF. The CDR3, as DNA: TGTGCCAGCAGAGAGGCGGCGCTTAGGAACACTGAAGCTTTCTTT.

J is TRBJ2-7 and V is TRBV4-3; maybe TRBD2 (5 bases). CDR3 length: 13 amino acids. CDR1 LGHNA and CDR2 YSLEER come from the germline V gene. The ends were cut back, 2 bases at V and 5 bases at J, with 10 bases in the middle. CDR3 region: CASSQSMRDEQYF. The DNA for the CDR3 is TGCGCCAGCAGCCAATCCATGCGGGACGAGCAGTACTTC.